This TCR beta chain was retrieved from a study of monozygotic twins with inflammatory bowel disease (dated by TCRdb to the late 2010s). Study-wide context: In total, around 30 monozygotic twin pairs made up the full study: 19 Danish pairs, all IBD-discordant, plus nine German pairs, of which four were IBD-concordant and five were IBD-discordant. The search for disease-associated traits relied mainly on comparing IBD patients with their genetically identical healthy co-twins within discordant pairs. Each individual had, on average, about 151 000 unique TCRalpha sequences and 181 000 unique TCRbeta sequences available for analysis. On the study overall, not on this receptor specifically: Concordant and discordant twins showed no difference in repertoire similarity, possibly because of limited statistical power. Because patients were on differing immunosuppressive treatments, the repertoires may have picked up extra background noise and inter-individual variability. Compared with healthy twins, IBD patients had fewer clonotypes in common with other individuals, a difference most pronounced in patients showing signs of disease activity. Measured by the inverse Simpson index, TCRbeta repertoire diversity was lower in IBD patients than in their healthy co-twins. Distinction between different T cell subtypes could not be achieved in the analysis. No single strong signal or clonotype linked to IBD turned up in the results, so the idea that one exists was not supported.

A 2.5 ml peripheral blood sample was drawn into PAXgene tubes per donor and stored at -80°C. Total RNA was isolated from whole blood with the PAXgene blood miRNA kit on an automated QIAcube, without T cell sorting. Deep TCRalpha and TCRbeta repertoire profiling with unique molecular barcoding was performed on peripheral blood of monozygotic twin pairs concordant or discordant for inflammatory bowel disease. For every twin pair, smoking habits were documented, and each individual was categorised as a current, former or never smoker. The CDR3, from cysteine to phenylalanine, totals 17 residues. The coding DNA is unavailable. CDR1 SGDLS and CDR2 YYNGEE are derived from the germline V gene. Receptors were amplified or captured by 5' RACE. Preparation of each TCR library used approximately 3,500 ng of total RNA. For each sample, cDNA synthesis with SMARTScribe reverse transcriptase was split into eight separate reactions. Unique molecular identifiers containing a 6-nucleotide sample barcode were introduced through template switching during cDNA synthesis. Two nested PCRs of 16 and 9 cycles amplified the TCRalpha and TCRbeta cDNA, and bead purification followed each PCR. Before amplification, the cDNA was treated with uracil DNA-glycosylase and purified using the QIAquick PCR purification kit. The second PCR was the step at which Illumina TruSeq-compatible adapters and sample-specific barcodes were added. Library quality and concentration were assessed using TapeStation and Qubit, and roughly 5.5 ng of each library was pooled. Pooled libraries were sequenced on an Illumina HiSeq2500 single-index Rapid Run with 2 x 100 bp reads and custom sequencing primers. For the original study's pipeline: PCR and sequencing errors were corrected by UMI-based consensus assembly using MiGEC version 1.2.6. MiXCR version 2.1.1 was used for V(D)J alignment, clonotype assembly and CDR3 extraction. Gene usage, clonotype sharing and MAIT/NKT TCR abundance were normalised by analysing the top 1000, 10 000 and 20 000 clonotypes per sample. After downsampling to 27 000 UMIs, diversity was calculated as the inverse Simpson index using the vegan R package. Paired Mann-Whitney U tests were applied to discordant twin pairs, and Benjamini-Hochberg correction was used for multiple testing. After reprocessing by TCRdb, each CDR3 protein sequence is one entry, and no DNA is given. TCRdb, rather than the study authors, made the V and J calls. The data table for this sample lists over 350,000 distinct CDR3 sequences. Around 2.6% of the sample belongs to the ten largest clones.

Points on this clonotype: No cognate antigen has been identified for it.

Recombination linked TRBV9 to TRBJ2-6; TCRdb gives TRBD2 as the D gene, but with no DNA this cannot be confirmed. Material: blood. This clonotype was sampled from a human donor with ulcerative colitis or Crohn's disease, or a healthy co-twin of an affected twin (not recorded which). The CDR3 protein: CASSVGGTPTGANVLTF.